These 27 T cell receptor beta chains originate from one sample sequenced in a study of blood T cells in healthy people across ages. A second PCR of 7 to 11 cycles used a sample-barcoded 5' primer and a J-beta primer mix. MiXCR, run by TCRdb on the 5' RACE reads, gives a single entry per CDR3 protein. Among more than 650,000 distinct CDR3 sequences listed, about 26% were seen once. The data were also submitted as part of a second study, on T cells of mothers and their children.

The sample consisted of blood. These receptors were obtained from a boy younger than 18 in good health.

V and J are TRBV9 and TRBJ2-3; D may be TRBD1 (5 bases). The V and J ends lost 1 base and 5 bases respectively, with 11 bases between them. Germline loops: CDR1 SGDLS, CDR2 YYNGEE. This CDR3 is 14 amino acids long. The CDR3 loop is CASSVSRERDTQYF. The CDR3, as DNA: TGTGCCAGCAGCGTAAGCAGGGAACGAGATACGCAGTATTTT.

This chain joins TRBV28 and TRBJ2-1; D could derive from TRBD1 or TRBD2 (6 bases each). Germline V lookup: CDR1 MDHEN, CDR2 SYDVKM. The CDR3 runs to 14 residues. Trimming removed 3 bases at V and 7 bases at J, with 13 bases between. CDR3 sequence: CASSFRGRWNEQFF. In nucleotides, the CDR3 is TGTGCCAGCAGTTTTCGGGGGCGATGGAATGAGCAGTTCTTC.

The chain combines TRBV30 with TRBJ2-1; D uncertain. Germline loops: CDR1 GTSNPN, CDR2 SVGIG (reference sequence). CDR3 length: 11 residues. Trimming shortened V by 4 bases and J by 8 bases, and 9 bases separated the two germline ends. This chain's CDR3 is CAWNFLDEQFF. The DNA of the CDR3 is TGTGCCTGGAATTTTCTCGATGAGCAGTTCTTC.

This clonotype showed up just a few times. The chain links TRBV11-2 to TRBJ1-4; perhaps TRBD1 as D (6 bases). Trimming shortened V by 3 bases and J by 7 bases, and 12 bases separated the two germline ends. Germline values: CDR1 SGHAT, CDR2 FQNNGV. This CDR3 has 14 amino acids. CDR3 coding DNA: TGTGCCAGCAGCTTCGAAGGAGGGGGTGAAAAACTGTTTTTT. It codes for CASSFEGGGEKLFF.

This chain connects TRBV15 to TRBJ2-3; the D is unclear. Trimming cost V 0 bases and J 0 bases, with 10 bases left between them. Germline CDR1 reads LNHNV; CDR2 reads YYDKDF (reference sequence). The CDR3 has 16 amino acids. In nucleotides, the CDR3 is TGTGCCACCAGCAGAGATCCTATAGGGAGCACAGATACGCAGTATTTT. Translating gives CATSRDPIGSTDTQYF.

This clonotype came up a few times. The CDR3: CASGLSLAGLTGELFF. The CDR3 nucleotides read TGTGCTAGTGGTTTGTCGCTAGCGGGGTTAACCGGGGAGCTGTTTTTT. The chain combines TRBV12-5 with TRBJ2-2; 9 nucleotides match TRBD2. Per the germline V gene, CDR1 is LGHNT and CDR2 is FRNRAP. V lost 2 bases and J lost 5; bases outside the gene matches: 6. The CDR3 extends over 16 amino acids.

The chain recombines TRBV3-1 with TRBJ2-7, with D perhaps TRBD1 (6 bases). The V and J ends lost 1 base and 5 bases respectively, with 12 bases between them. This CDR3 is 14 amino acids long. Germline lookup yields CDR1 LGHDT and CDR2 YNNKEL (reference sequence). CDR3 in DNA: TGTGCCAGCAGCCAAGGGTCCAGGGGCCACGAGCAGTACTTC. As protein: CASSQGSRGHEQYF.

The gene calls are TRBV12-3 or TRBV12-4 and TRBJ1-1, with unresolved D. V lost 8 bases to trimming and J lost 1 base, with 11 bases between them. The CDR3 is made up of 13 amino acids. The CDR3 spells CASANIRNTEAFF. CDR3 sequence (DNA): TGTGCCAGCGCAAACATTCGGAACACTGAAGCTTTCTTT.

Written as DNA, the CDR3 is TGTGCCAGCAGCTTAATATGGGTGGGACAAGGGGGCCACGAGCAGTACTTC. As protein: CASSLIWVGQGGHEQYF. The J gene is TRBJ2-7, the V gene TRBV7-2; 7 bases align to TRBD1. The CDR3 is 17 residues long. J gave up 5 bases and V 2 bases, and 15 bases lay outside the gene matches. Germline-derived CDR1 and CDR2 are SGHTA and FQGNSA. The full variable domain, completed using reference TRBV7-2 and TRBJ2-7, is GAGVSQSPSNKVTEKGKDVELRCDPISGHTALYWYRQSLGQGLEFLIYFQGNSAPDKSGLPSDRFSAERTGGSVSTLTIQRTQQEDSAVYLCASSLIWVGQGGHEQYFGPGTRLTVT.

This clonotype was counted between two and nine times. The CDR3 here is CASSPPGQGNHSPLHF. CDR3 nucleotide sequence: TGTGCCAGCAGTCCGCCGGGACAGGGAAACCATTCACCCCTCCACTTT. This chain links TRBV6-6 with TRBJ1-6; TRBD1 agrees at 9 bases. CDR1 and CDR2 from the germline V gene are MNHNY and SVGAGI (reference sequence). J lost 8 bases, V lost 5 bases, and 10 bases had no gene match. This CDR3 comprises 16 residues.

The chain is built from TRBV12-3 or TRBV12-4 and TRBJ2-1; 8 nucleotides agree with TRBD1. The end of the DNA aligns better with TRBJ2-7, so the J call may be wrong. This CDR3 spans 12 amino acids. CDR3 sequence reads: CASRRTGFEQYF. CDR3 sequence (DNA): TGTGCCAGCAGAAGGACAGGGTTCGAGCAGTACTTC.

This chain uses TRBV19 with TRBJ2-1; TRBD2 matches 7 bases. The CDR3 is 15 residues long. V trimming: 1 base; J trimming: 1 base; junction bases outside the gene matches: 1. Germline V CDR1 and CDR2: LNHDA, SQIVND (reference sequence). The CDR3 is CASSIASGSYNEQFF. The CDR3 DNA reads TGTGCCAGTAGTATAGCTAGCGGTTCCTACAATGAGCAGTTCTTC.

This clonotype has a handful of counts. This chain joins TRBV4-1 and TRBJ2-2; 7 positions agree with TRBD1. The CDR3 is made up of 15 amino acids. V was pared by 2 bases and J by 1 base, with 1 base of the junction left unmatched. Looked up from germline, CDR1 is MGHRA and CDR2 is YSYEKL. In DNA, the CDR3 is TGCGCCAGCAGCCAACCAGGGGGGAACACCGGGGAGCTGTTTTTT. Its protein is CASSQPGGNTGELFF.

This clonotype showed up just a few times. The V gene is TRBV12-3 or TRBV12-4, the J gene TRBJ2-1; D is unresolved. Trimming left V 0 bases short and J 7 bases short, with 7 bases between. The CDR3 totals 13 residues. CDR3 in amino acids: CASSLAHENEQFF. In DNA form, the CDR3 reads TGTGCCAGCAGTTTAGCGCATGAGAATGAGCAGTTCTTC.

This rearrangement joins TRBV12-3 or TRBV12-4 to TRBJ2-4; D gene uncertain. The length of the CDR3 is 15 residues. V lost 1 base to trimming and J lost 0 bases, with 7 bases between them. This CDR3 is CASSLGVGAKNIQYF. CDR3 nucleotide sequence: TGTGCCAGCAGTTTAGGGGTGGGAGCCAAAAACATTCAGTACTTC.

This rearrangement joins TRBV12-3 or TRBV12-4 to TRBJ1-2; TRBD1 is a possible D gene (5 bases). Trimming stripped 6 bases from V and 4 bases from J, with 15 bases between. The CDR3 is 14 residues long. This CDR3 reads CASRPTGTLYGYTF. Here the CDR3 DNA reads TGTGCCAGCAGGCCTACCGGGACTCTCTATGGCTACACCTTC.

V gene TRBV5-1 combines with J gene TRBJ2-7; TRBD1 matches at 7 bases. Germline trimming cut 3 bases from V and 6 bases from J; bases unmatched to any gene: 9. The CDR3 contains 14 residues. From germline, CDR1 is SGHRS and CDR2 YFSETQ. The CDR3 region is CASSSHLDRAEQYF. Here the CDR3 DNA reads TGCGCCAGCAGCTCGCACCTCGACAGGGCCGAGCAGTACTTC.

The chain has TRBV12-3 or TRBV12-4 and TRBJ1-6; D not certain. The CDR3 runs to 12 residues. Trimming took off 3 bases at V and 8 bases at J, with 5 bases between the two ends. CDR3 protein: CASSFFHSPLHF. CDR3 DNA sequence: TGTGCCAGCAGTTTTTTCCATTCACCCCTCCACTTT.

This clonotype occurred a few times. The chain is built from TRBV5-5 and TRBJ2-5; 12 nucleotides match TRBD1. The tail of the sequence fits TRBJ2-1 better, so the J call may be wrong. Per the germline V gene, CDR1 is SGHKS and CDR2 is YYEKEE (reference sequence). This CDR3 comprises 15 residues. The CDR3 DNA reads as TGTGCCAGCAGCTCGGGGGACAGGGGGCTTAATGAGCAGTTCTTC. This translates into CASSSGDRGLNEQFF.

This clonotype was counted a few times. Relative to the germline gene, one junction end is altered; a read error may explain this. The chain employs TRBV7-7 and TRBJ2-3, with D possibly being TRBD1 or TRBD2 (5 bases each). Germline V gene data show CDR1 as SSHAT and CDR2 as FNYEAQ (reference sequence). The CDR3 is 16 residues long. The CDR3 loop reads CASSFIRGRNTDTQYF. CDR3 nucleotides: TGTGCTAGCAGCTTCATCCGGGGACGTAACACAGATACGCAGTATTTT.

V gene TRBV11-2 combines with J gene TRBJ2-4, with unresolved D. The CDR3 runs to 14 residues. The V end lost 5 bases, the J end lost 0 bases, and 8 bases lay between the germline ends. CDR1 and CDR2 (germline): SGHAT, FQNNGV. The CDR3, as DNA: TGTGCCAGCAGCGCACTCCTAGCCAAAAACATTCAGTACTTC. This gives the protein CASSALLAKNIQYF.

This clonotype was seen only a few times. The genes are TRBV7-3 and TRBJ2-3; TRBD2 is a possible D gene (6 bases). Germline values: CDR1 SGHTA, CDR2 FQGTGA. The CDR3 runs 16 residues. Trimming stripped 1 base from V and 4 bases from J, with 15 bases between. As DNA, the CDR3 is TGTGCCAGCAGCTTAAGACAGACCGGCGGGGCAGATACGCAGTATTTT. Protein: CASSLRQTGGADTQYF.

This clonotype was observed a few times. V is TRBV20-1 and J is TRBJ2-7; the match to TRBD1 covers 8 bases. V dropped 5 bases and J dropped 2; count of bases not matched to a gene: 5. The CDR3 totals 13 residues. CDR1 and CDR2 (germline): DFQATT, SNEGSKA (reference sequence). The CDR3 DNA is TGCAGTGCTCGGGACAGGACTACCTACGAGCAGTACTTC. Encoded protein: CSARDRTTYEQYF.

The chain combines TRBV7-3 with TRBJ2-4, with TRBD2 identical over 8 bases. Germline V CDR1 and CDR2: SGHTA, FQGTGA. This CDR3 has 16 amino acids. V dropped 5 bases and J dropped 6; count of bases not matched to a gene: 12. The CDR3 DNA is TGTGCCAGCAGCCCCATCGGGGGGGCGGTCGGAAACATTCAGTACTTC. Protein: CASSPIGGAVGNIQYF.

The chain joins TRBV5-1 to TRBJ1-1; no clear D gene. Per germline, CDR1 SGHRS and CDR2 YFSETQ. Trimming took off 0 bases at V and 1 base at J, with 13 bases between the two ends. The length of the CDR3 is 16 residues. The CDR3: CASSLVGRYRNTEAFF. CDR3 in DNA: TGCGCCAGCAGCTTGGTTGGGAGGTATAGGAACACTGAAGCTTTCTTT.

This clonotype has just a few counts. The chain is built from TRBV7-9 and TRBJ1-2, with 9 positions matching TRBD1. The J segment lost 4 bases and the V segment lost 3 bases, leaving 9 bases of the junction unmatched. CDR3 length: 16 residues. The germline V gene has CDR1 SEHNR and CDR2 FQNEAQ (reference sequence). The CDR3 DNA is TGTGCCAGCAGCTTTGGAACCGGGACAGGGAGCTATGGCTACACCTTC. Translated: CASSFGTGTGSYGYTF.

Turning to this clonotype: Its ends do not fully match the called genes, so a read error is possible. The chain recombines TRBV10-3 with TRBJ2-4; D is perhaps TRBD2 (5 bases). Germline V CDR1 and CDR2: ENHRY, SYGVKD. CDR3 size: 16 residues. The CDR3 bases are TGTGCCATCAGTGCGAAGGCAACGCTAGCCAAAAACATTCGGTACTTC. It codes for CAISAKATLAKNIRYF.